This T cell receptor (beta chain) was identified in a study of breast tumors, draining lymph nodes, adjacent tissues. Broader study findings: Compared with basal-like, luminal-like tumors shared significantly more repertoire with nontumor tissue. Tumor TCR diversity was below lymph nodes but above nontumor tissue. Findings are consistent with lymph node origin and intratumoral expansion of most tumor T cells.

There are many counts of this clonotype. Its antigen is unknown. TCRdb reanalysed the multiplex PCR reads using MiXCR and keeps one entry per CDR3 protein. The sample lists about 130,000 distinct CDR3 sequences; around 20% were seen once. Samples came from axillary lymph nodes draining the breast cancer. Trimming pared 6 bases from V and 3 bases from J, leaving 6 bases between. The CDR3 is 12 residues long. Germline V lookup: CDR1 LGHNT, CDR2 FRNRAP. The sequenced material came from axillary lymph node tissue. The chain has TRBV12-5 and TRBJ1-3; D not certain. This receptor was identified in a female donor with breast cancer. Some clones in this sample may be carry-over from other donors' samples. The CDR3 sequence is CASGSDGNTIYF. DNA for the CDR3: TGTGCTAGTGGCAGCGATGGAAACACCATATATTTT.